The 23 T cell receptor beta chains below come from one sample, sequenced in a study of monozygotic twins with inflammatory bowel disease. TCRdb reanalyzed the 5' RACE reads, giving one entry per CDR3 protein sequence and no DNA. The repertoire shows a few hundred thousand distinct CDR3 sequences; the top ten hold over 5.5%. The sample consisted of blood. Receptor source: a human donor with ulcerative colitis or Crohn's disease, or a healthy co-twin of an affected twin (not recorded which).

The chain employs TRBV29-1 and TRBJ2-7; absent DNA, TCRdb's TRBD1 call cannot be checked. This CDR3 has 12 residues. Looked up from germline, CDR1 is SQVTM and CDR2 is ANQGSEA. The CDR3 protein is CSAGRDRAWQYF.

The chain carries TRBV7-9 and TRBJ2-1; the D call from TCRdb, TRBD1, cannot be confirmed without DNA. CDR3 size: 15 residues. Germline loops: CDR1 SEHNR, CDR2 FQNEAQ (reference sequence). The CDR3 loop is CASSLAGTVLNEQFF.

The chain couples TRBV7-9 to TRBJ1-3; no DNA is available, so the TRBD1 call from TCRdb remains unchecked. The CDR3 runs 15 residues. Germline V gene sequence: CDR1 SEHNR, CDR2 FQNEAQ (reference sequence). This CDR3 reads CASSLVVGDGNTIYF.

The chain carries TRBV7-8 and TRBJ2-1; checking the TCRdb D call of TRBD2 is not possible without DNA. Germline-derived CDR1 and CDR2 are SGHVS and FQNEAQ. The CDR3 loop spans 15 amino acids. The CDR3 sequence: CASSLVGLGYAEQFF.

The chain joins TRBV4-3 to TRBJ2-7; there is no DNA to check the TCRdb D call of TRBD1. This CDR3 comprises 16 residues. Germline V gene sequence: CDR1 LGHNA, CDR2 YSLEER. This chain's CDR3 is CASSQVFRDSLYEQYF.

The rearrangement joins TRBV5-1 to TRBJ2-4; TCRdb's D call, TRBD1, is unchecked because there is no DNA. The CDR3 runs 13 residues. Germline-derived CDR1 and CDR2 are SGHRS and YFSETQ. CDR3 sequence reads: CASSLETGVIQYF.

The rearrangement joins TRBV29-1 to TRBJ2-1; with no DNA, the TCRdb D assignment of TRBD2 cannot be verified. The CDR3 totals 11 residues. CDR1 SQVTM and CDR2 ANQGSEA come from the germline V gene. The chain's CDR3 is CSVAGGQGEFF.

The rearrangement joins TRBV20-1 to TRBJ2-7. CDR1 is DFQATT, CDR2 SNEGSKA, per germline (reference sequence). CDR3 length equals 14 residues. The chain's CDR3 is CSARGGGASYEQYF.

This chain links TRBV12-3 or TRBV12-4 with TRBJ2-7. The CDR3 is 15 residues long. CDR3 residues: CASSLSWGGAYEQYF.

The genes are TRBV7-9 and TRBJ1-6; TCRdb calls TRBD1, which cannot be checked without DNA. Germline V CDR1 and CDR2: SEHNR, FQNEAQ (reference sequence). The CDR3 covers 15 residues. The CDR3 here is CASSLGQGMNSPLHF.

The V and J genes are TRBV5-1 and TRBJ1-2; TCRdb selects TRBD1, and the lack of DNA leaves this call unchecked. The germline V gene encodes CDR1 SGHRS and CDR2 YFSETQ. This CDR3 spans 14 amino acids. CDR3 loop: CASSLAGLGYGYTF.

The CDR3: CASSLETSNSPLHF. The chain has TRBV5-1 and TRBJ1-6. The CDR3 has 14 amino acids. The germline CDR1 and CDR2 sequences are SGHRS and YFSETQ.

The V call is TRBV7-2, the J call TRBJ1-2; absent DNA, TCRdb's TRBD1 call cannot be checked. The germline CDR1 and CDR2 sequences are SGHTA and FQGNSA. The CDR3 has 15 amino acids. The CDR3 sequence: CASSSLDRGVYGYTF.

The chain recombines TRBV2 with TRBJ2-3; TCRdb designates TRBD1, a call that cannot be tested without DNA. From germline, CDR1 is SNHLY and CDR2 FYNNEI. The length of the CDR3 is 14 residues. The CDR3 loop reads CASGPGASTDTQYF.

J is TRBJ2-3 and V is TRBV7-9; lacking DNA, the TRBD1 call made by TCRdb goes unchecked. CDR3 length equals 14 residues. Germline V gene data show CDR1 as SEHNR and CDR2 as FQNEAQ (reference sequence). Here the CDR3 reads CASSFEGSTDTQYF. Filled out from reference TRBV7-9 and TRBJ2-3, the complete variable domain reads DTGVSQNPRHKITKRGQNVTFRCDPISEHNRLYWYRQTLGQGPEFLTYFQNEAQLEKSRLLSDRFSAERPKGSFSTLEIQRTEQGDSAMYLCASSFEGSTDTQYFGPGTRLTVL.

The J gene is TRBJ2-1, the V gene TRBV5-1; with no DNA, the TCRdb D assignment of TRBD1 cannot be verified. The germline V gene encodes CDR1 SGHRS and CDR2 YFSETQ. The CDR3 sequence is 15 residues long. CDR3 amino acids: CASSLEGTGSNEQFF.

This sequence joins TRBV6-6 and TRBJ2-3. This CDR3 comprises 12 residues. Germline assignment: CDR1 MNHNY and CDR2 SVGAGI (reference sequence). This CDR3 reads CASSYSPDTQYF.

The V and J genes are TRBV5-1 and TRBJ2-1; TCRdb's D gene call, TRBD1, goes unchecked for lack of DNA. Germline-derived CDR1 and CDR2 are SGHRS and YFSETQ. The CDR3 is 14 amino acids. The CDR3 sequence: CASSDGGNFNEQFF.

CDR3 region: CSANRDRGFIEQFF. The chain is built from TRBV20-1 and TRBJ2-1; absent DNA, TCRdb's TRBD1 call cannot be checked. This CDR3 has 14 residues. Germline values: CDR1 DFQATT, CDR2 SNEGSKA (reference sequence).

CDR3 sequence reads: CASSFFQGHYEQYF. The chain is built from TRBV5-1 and TRBJ2-7; the TCRdb D gene call, TRBD1, has no DNA to confirm it. This CDR3 spans 14 amino acids. The V gene's germline CDR1 is SGHRS and CDR2 YFSETQ.

The rearrangement links TRBV7-8 to TRBJ2-1; TCRdb gives TRBD2 as the D gene, but with no DNA this cannot be confirmed. In germline, CDR1 is SGHVS, CDR2 FQNEAQ. This CDR3 comprises 13 residues. This CDR3 is CATRTNSYNEQFF.

The chain employs TRBV5-1 and TRBJ2-7; TCRdb selects TRBD2, and the lack of DNA leaves this call unchecked. Per the germline V gene, CDR1 is SGHRS and CDR2 is YFSETQ. This CDR3 is built from 16 residues. The CDR3: CASSLALAGQAYEQYF.

The chain is built from TRBV9 and TRBJ2-1; TCRdb proposes TRBD1, but this gene call is untestable without DNA. CDR3 length: 14 amino acids. Germline V lookup: CDR1 SGDLS, CDR2 YYNGEE. The CDR3 sequence is CASSVGGAHNEQFF. Supplemented by reference TRBV9 and TRBJ2-1, the full variable domain reads DSGVTQTPKHLITATGQRVTLRCSPRSGDLSVYWYQQSLDQGLQFLIQYYNGEERAKGNILERFSAQQFPDLHSELNLSSLELGDSALYFCASSVGGAHNEQFFGPGTRLTVL.